A selection of T cell receptor beta chains follows, all from one sample in a study of shared clonotypes between healthy human individuals. Repertoires were generated with immunoSEQ multiplex PCR, while TCRdb's copy carries only in-frame clones and drops some. Altogether 700,000 or so clones are present, about two thirds being singletons, with the ten largest covering under 2%. Sequences were obtained from memory CD4+ T cells sorted from blood. These receptors were obtained from a woman aged 25 to 45 in good health. CDR3s include the opening cysteine and the closing phenylalanine or tryptophan. A D gene is named only where the DNA matches it firmly. Some rows mark clone size as missing; the rest say once, few, many or name a class of expanded clone.

>TRBV19|once|TRBD1|TRBJ1-5
TGTGCCAGTAGCACCAGTATTGACAGGGGAGGCAATCAGCCCCAGCATTTT
CASSTSIDRGGNQPQHF
>TRBV18|.|TRBD2|TRBJ2-5
TGTGCCAGCTCACCACGTCCGGGACTAGCGGATGGAGAGACCCAGTACTTC
CASSPRPGLADGETQYF
>TRBV27|.|.|TRBJ2-7
TGTGCCAGCAGTTTTAATCATCGGGAGTCTTCCCACGAGCAGTACTTC
CASSFNHRESSHEQYF
>TRBV28|.|TRBD1|TRBJ1-3
TGTGCCAGCAGTTCACCGGGACAGGGTTCAGGAAACACCATATATTTT
CASSSPGQGSGNTIYF
>TRBV21-1|.|.|TRBJ2-7
TGTGCCAGCAGCAAAGTGCCCCAGGGCTATAATCCTACGGCCTACGAGCAGTACTTC
CASSKVPQGYNPTAYEQYF
>TRBV5-8|many|.|TRBJ2-1
TGTGCCAGCATCAGTAGCAGAAGCTCCTACAATGAGCAGTTCTTC
CASISSRSSYNEQFF
>TRBV27|once|.|TRBJ1-4
TGTGCCAGCAGTGTGGAGGGGTTAGGTAGCAAACTGTTTTTT
CASSVEGLGSKLFF
>TRBV18|.|.|TRBJ1-5
TGTGCCAGCTCACCACGAGAAGATCAGCCCCAGCATTTT
CASSPREDQPQHF
>TRBV7-2|.|TRBD1|TRBJ2-5
TGTGCCAGCACTAGGGACAGGGAACAAGAGACCCAGTACTTC
CASTRDREQETQYF
>TRBV6-6|.|.|TRBJ2-7
TGTGCCAGCAGCTCCCCGACAGCGGCCTACGAGCAGTACTTC
CASSSPTAAYEQYF